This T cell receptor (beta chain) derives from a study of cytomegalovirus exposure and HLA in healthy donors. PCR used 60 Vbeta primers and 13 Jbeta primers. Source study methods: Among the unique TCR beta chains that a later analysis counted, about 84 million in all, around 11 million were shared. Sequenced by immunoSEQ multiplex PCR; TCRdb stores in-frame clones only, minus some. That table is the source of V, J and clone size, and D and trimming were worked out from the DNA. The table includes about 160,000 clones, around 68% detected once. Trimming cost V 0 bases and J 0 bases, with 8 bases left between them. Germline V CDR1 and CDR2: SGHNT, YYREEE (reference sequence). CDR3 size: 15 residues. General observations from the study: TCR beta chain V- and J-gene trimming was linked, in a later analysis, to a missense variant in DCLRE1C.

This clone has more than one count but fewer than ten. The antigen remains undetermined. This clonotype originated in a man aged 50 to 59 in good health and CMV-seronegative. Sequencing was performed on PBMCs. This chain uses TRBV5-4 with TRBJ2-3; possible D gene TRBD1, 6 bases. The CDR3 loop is CASSLGQVSTDTQYF. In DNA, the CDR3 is TGTGCCAGCAGCTTGGGACAGGTTAGCACAGATACGCAGTATTTT.